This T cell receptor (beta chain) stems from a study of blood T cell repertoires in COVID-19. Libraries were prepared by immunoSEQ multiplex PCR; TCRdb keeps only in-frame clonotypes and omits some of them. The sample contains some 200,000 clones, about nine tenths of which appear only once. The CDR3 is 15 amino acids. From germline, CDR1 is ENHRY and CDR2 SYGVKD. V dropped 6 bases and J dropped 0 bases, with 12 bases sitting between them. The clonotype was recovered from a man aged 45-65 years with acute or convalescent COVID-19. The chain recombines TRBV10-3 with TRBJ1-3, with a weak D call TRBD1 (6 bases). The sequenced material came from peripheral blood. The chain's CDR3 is CAISRGLGSGNTIYF. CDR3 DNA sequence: TGTGCCATCAGCAGGGGTTTGGGCTCTGGAAACACCATATATTTT.